This T cell receptor beta chain appears in the sequencing data of a study of beta chain features in type 1 diabetes. Study-wide background: Analysis included more than 90 million sorted cells drawn from all samples. Study-level findings and limits: Type 1 diabetes patients had moderately but significantly shorter TCRB CDR3s in all four CD4+ subsets.

Sequencing targeted expressed TCRB transcripts, as all isolated RNA had been reverse transcribed. Some clones are missing from TCRdb's copy, which holds only in-frame ones; the method was immunoSEQ multiplex PCR. This table has under 500,000 clones, around 30% appearing once. In regard to this clone: The antigen is not known.

The CDR3 length is 15 residues. V was trimmed by 1 base and J by 3 bases, leaving 10 bases between them. Germline-derived CDR1 and CDR2 are SGHTA and FQGNSA. Heparinised blood was drawn once per donor, averaging about 100 mL. The sequencing sample was made of naive CD4+ T cells from blood. The chain combines TRBV7-2 with TRBJ2-1; no clear D gene. This sequence was found in a man aged 18 to 29 in good health. As DNA, the CDR3 is TGTGCCAGCAGCTTAGACGGGCAGTTCTACAATGAGCAGTTCTTC. It specifies CASSLDGQFYNEQFF.